The clone carrying this TCR beta chain was observed once. What it recognizes is unknown. This CDR3 has 13 amino acids. The sample comes from a study of blood T cells in healthy people across ages. Points from the study as a whole: Investigators treated diversity estimates from one million T cells as underestimates. It was the long-lived donors that had more naive CD4+ cells and higher diversity than aged donors.

Primed by a sample-barcoded 5' primer and a J-beta primer mix, a second PCR proceeded for roughly 7 to 12 cycles. A single record per CDR3 protein comes from TCRdb applying MiXCR to the 5' RACE reads. The table includes 850,000 to 1,000,000 distinct CDR3 sequences, roughly 51% detected once. The chain recombines TRBV21-1 with TRBJ2-7. TRBV21-1 is a recognized pseudogene. The TCR originated in a woman between 55 and 75 years old in good health. Source material: blood. The CDR3 region has the DNA TGTGCCAGCAGCAAAAGTTTAACCTACGAGCAGTACTTC. Its translation is CASSKSLTYEQYF.